The next 22 T cell receptor beta chains were all read from a single sample in a study of cytomegalovirus exposure and HLA in healthy donors. Some clones are missing from TCRdb's copy, which holds only in-frame ones; the method was immunoSEQ multiplex PCR. Of some 160,000 clones in the sample, 88% were seen once. The material sequenced was PBMCs. These receptors originate from a man aged 18 to 35 in good health and CMV-seronegative.

V is TRBV7-2 and J is TRBJ1-1, with no clear D. The V gene lost 5 bases and the J gene lost 4 bases, with 11 bases spanning the gap. The CDR3 extends over 13 amino acids. Germline CDR1 is SGHTA and CDR2 is FQGNSA. The CDR3 region is CASSRQMATEAFF. CDR3 in DNA: TGTGCCAGCAGCCGACAAATGGCCACTGAAGCTTTCTTT.

This chain joins TRBV4-1 and TRBJ2-1; no firm D call. Germline CDR1 MGHRA, CDR2 YSYEKL. V was cut by 1 base and J by 0 bases, with 16 bases left in between. The CDR3 sequence is 18 residues long. In nucleotides, the CDR3 is TGCGCCAGCAGCCAAGCTGACTTGACCAAGTACTCCTACAATGAGCAGTTCTTC. It yields the protein CASSQADLTKYSYNEQFF.

This chain connects TRBV7-8 to TRBJ1-4; 7 bases match TRBD1. V was pared by 5 bases and J by 7 bases, with 10 bases of the junction left unmatched. The CDR3 extends over 15 amino acids. The germline CDR1 and CDR2 sequences are SGHVS and FQNEAQ. In DNA form, the CDR3 reads TGTGCCAGCAGCACCTTAGGGGGCACGGGTGAAAAACTGTTTTTT. It translates to CASSTLGGTGEKLFF.

The chain carries TRBV11-1 and TRBJ2-7; D perhaps matches TRBD2 (5 bases). Looked up from germline, CDR1 is SGHAT and CDR2 is FQDESV (reference sequence). The CDR3 runs 15 residues. V gave up 5 bases and J gave up 4 bases, with 18 bases separating them. In DNA form, the CDR3 reads TGTGCCAGCAGCCCCGAGGGCTCCTCGCGTTACGAGCAGTACGTC. It is translated as CASSPEGSSRYEQYV.

The chain couples TRBV9 to TRBJ2-1, with 11 bases that match TRBD2. The CDR3 runs 17 residues. The J segment lost 1 base and the V segment lost 4 bases, leaving 7 bases of the junction unmatched. Looked up from germline, CDR1 is SGDLS and CDR2 is YYNGEE. CDR3 DNA: TGTGCCAGCAGCACGACTAGCGGGATGGGATCCTACAATGAGCAGTTCTTC. It is translated as CASSTTSGMGSYNEQFF. Complete variable domain (other parts from reference TRBV9 and TRBJ2-1): DSGVTQTPKHLITATGQRVTLRCSPRSGDLSVYWYQQSLDQGLQFLIQYYNGEERAKGNILERFSAQQFPDLHSELNLSSLELGDSALYFCASSTTSGMGSYNEQFFGPGTRLTVL.

V gene TRBV6-5 combines with J gene TRBJ1-1, with D perhaps matching TRBD1 (5 bases). The V end lost 6 bases, the J end lost 4 bases, and 15 bases lay between the germline ends. The germline V gene encodes CDR1 MNHEY and CDR2 SVGAGI. This CDR3 is 14 amino acids long. The CDR3 loop is CASSYRPRGTEAFF. DNA of the CDR3: TGTGCCAGCAGCTACAGGCCCCGGGGCACTGAAGCTTTCTTT.

V and J are TRBV2 and TRBJ2-7; 8 bases are a match to TRBD1. CDR1 is SNHLY, CDR2 FYNNEI, per germline. This CDR3 region has 13 residues. V lost 8 bases and J lost 6; bases outside the gene matches: 9. Here the CDR3 reads CASSGQVNVEQYV. CDR3 nucleotide sequence: TGTGCCAGCTCGGGACAGGTGAACGTCGAGCAGTACGTC.

The V gene is TRBV2, the J gene TRBJ1-2; 7 positions match TRBD1. This CDR3 comprises 14 residues. From germline, CDR1 is SNHLY and CDR2 FYNNEI. V dropped 6 bases and J dropped 2; count of bases not matched to a gene: 6. The CDR3 loop reads CASSPRGANYGYTF. For the CDR3, the DNA is TGTGCCAGCAGCCCCAGGGGGGCGAACTATGGCTACACCTTC.

This chain connects TRBV10-3 to TRBJ2-3; no firm D call. This CDR3 region has 12 residues. With 4 bases removed from V and 2 bases from J, the gap between germline ends came to 4 bases. Germline CDR1 ENHRY, CDR2 SYGVKD. The CDR3 nucleotides are TGTGCCATCAGTGCCGTCACAGATACGCAGTATTTT. This sequence encodes CAISAVTDTQYF.

The chain has TRBV7-2 and TRBJ1-5; tentatively, D is TRBD1 (5 bases). The V and J ends lost 5 bases and 4 bases respectively, with 12 bases between them. Germline CDR1 reads SGHTA; CDR2 reads FQGNSA. CDR3 size: 14 residues. CDR3 bases: TGTGCCAGCAGCGGAAGTCCAGGGAATCAGCCCCAGCATTTT. Translation: CASSGSPGNQPQHF.

V usage is TRBV7-6 and J usage is TRBJ2-3, with 11 positions matching TRBD2. In germline, CDR1 is SGHVS, CDR2 FNYEAQ. The CDR3 extends over 16 amino acids. J was trimmed by 3 bases and V by 5 bases; bases with no gene match: 7. In nucleotides, the CDR3 is TGTGCCAGCAGCCTTGGGACTAGCGGACCTACAGATACGCAGTATTTT. Translated: CASSLGTSGPTDTQYF.

This clone was detected once. The gene calls are TRBV11-2 and TRBJ2-1; 9 nucleotides match TRBD1. This CDR3 is 17 amino acids long. V was clipped by 1 base and J by 0 bases; unmatched bases: 4. Germline values: CDR1 SGHAT, CDR2 FQNNGV. The chain's CDR3 is CASSLAGQGISYNEQFF. CDR3 coding DNA: TGTGCCAGCAGCTTAGCTGGACAGGGGATCTCCTACAATGAGCAGTTCTTC.

This rearrangement joins TRBV27 to TRBJ2-6, with D possibly being TRBD2 (5 bases). Trimming stripped 5 bases from V and 0 bases from J, with 23 bases between. From germline, CDR1 is MNHEY and CDR2 SMNVEV (reference sequence). The CDR3 spans 20 residues. The CDR3 loop is CASSVKSVRTFYSGANVLTF. The CDR3 coding sequence is TGTGCCAGCAGTGTAAAGTCGGTACGGACTTTTTACTCTGGGGCCAACGTCCTGACTTTC.

This clone showed up just a few times. The chain combines TRBV19 with TRBJ1-6, with 7 bases that match TRBD1. Germline CDR1 and CDR2: LNHDA and SQIVND (reference sequence). V lost 5 bases, J lost 10 bases, and 11 bases stayed unmatched. This CDR3 spans 15 amino acids. CDR3 residues: CASSYPDRVMSPLHF. CDR3 nucleotides: TGTGCCAGTAGTTACCCAGACAGGGTGATGTCACCCCTCCACTTT.

J is TRBJ2-2 and V is TRBV11-3, with 9 bases that match TRBD2. Looked up from germline, CDR1 is SGHNT and CDR2 is YENEEA. The CDR3 consists of 16 residues. V dropped 5 bases and J dropped 4; count of bases not matched to a gene: 8. The CDR3 nucleotides are TGTGCCAGCAGCCTCCTAGCGGGGACGGTCACCGGGGAGCTGTTTTTT. Translated: CASSLLAGTVTGELFF.

The chain is built from TRBV27 and TRBJ1-5; D unresolved. The CDR3 has 16 amino acids. Trimming left V 1 base short and J 2 bases short, with 12 bases between. Germline lookup yields CDR1 MNHEY and CDR2 SMNVEV (reference sequence). The DNA of the CDR3 is TGTGCCAGCAGTTTATTCTGGCTTGAGGGCAATCAGCCCCAGCATTTT. Amino acids: CASSLFWLEGNQPQHF.

DNA for the CDR3: TGTGCCAGTAGTCCTAGCGGGAGTACCGAGCAGTACTTC. It codes for CASSPSGSTEQYF. V and J are TRBV19 and TRBJ2-7, with 10 bases aligning to TRBD2. CDR1 is LNHDA and CDR2 is SQIVND in the germline V gene (reference sequence). Trimming cost V 5 bases and J 6 bases; bases outside gene matches: 4. CDR3 length equals 13 residues. The full variable domain, its missing parts supplied by reference TRBV19 and TRBJ2-7, is DGGITQSPKYLFRKEGQNVTLSCEQNLNHDAMYWYRQDPGQGLRLIYYSQIVNDFQKGDIAEGYSVSREKKESFPLTVTSAQKNPTAFYLCASSPSGSTEQYFGPGTRLTVT.

CDR3 residues: CASSVTGGGEQYV. The DNA of the CDR3 is TGTGCCAGCAGCGTGACAGGGGGCGGCGAGCAGTACGTC. V usage is TRBV5-6 and J usage is TRBJ2-7, with 10 bases fitting TRBD1. V was clipped by 4 bases and J by 6 bases; unmatched bases: 4. The CDR3 length is 13 residues. Per germline, CDR1 SGHDT and CDR2 YYEEEE.

This clone was found once. V and J are TRBV5-1 and TRBJ2-3, with D possibly being TRBD1 (5 bases). Trimming cost V 0 bases and J 2 bases, with 13 bases left between them. The CDR3 has 16 amino acids. The germline V gene encodes CDR1 SGHRS and CDR2 YFSETQ. CDR3 region: CASSLEGKGYTDTQYF. The DNA for the CDR3 is TGCGCCAGCAGCTTGGAGGGCAAGGGGTACACAGATACGCAGTATTTT.

The chain links TRBV28 to TRBJ2-7; TRBD2 matches at 10 bases. This CDR3 contains 16 residues. Germline trimming cut 2 bases from V and 4 bases from J; bases unmatched to any gene: 8. The germline V gene encodes CDR1 MDHEN and CDR2 SYDVKM. The CDR3 sequence: CASSLGPSGSRYEQYF. Written as DNA, the CDR3 is TGTGCCAGCAGTTTAGGGCCTAGCGGGAGTAGGTACGAGCAGTACTTC. Drawing the rest from reference TRBV28 and TRBJ2-7, the complete variable domain is DVKVTQSSRYLVKRTGEKVFLECVQDMDHENMFWYRQDPGLGLRLIYFSYDVKMKEKGDIPEGYSVSREKKERFSLILESASTNQTSMYLCASSLGPSGSRYEQYFGPGTRLTVT.

The chain has TRBV10-3 and TRBJ2-2; 7 nucleotides agree with TRBD2. Germline CDR1 ENHRY, CDR2 SYGVKD. V shed 6 bases, J shed 0 bases, and the junction held 7 bases outside the gene matches. The CDR3 loop spans 16 amino acids. The CDR3 coding sequence is TGTGCCATCAGGGCCGGGACTATCACGAACACCGGGGAGCTGTTTTTT. Protein sequence: CAIRAGTITNTGELFF.

The chain joins TRBV7-9 to TRBJ1-2; 9 bases are a match to TRBD1. V lost 2 bases and J lost 7; bases outside the gene matches: 2. The CDR3 sequence is 13 residues long. Germline V CDR1 and CDR2: SEHNR, FQNEAQ (reference sequence). The CDR3 DNA follows: TGTGCCAGCAGCTTAACAGGGGGCAGTGGCTACACCTTC. Amino acid sequence: CASSLTGGSGYTF.